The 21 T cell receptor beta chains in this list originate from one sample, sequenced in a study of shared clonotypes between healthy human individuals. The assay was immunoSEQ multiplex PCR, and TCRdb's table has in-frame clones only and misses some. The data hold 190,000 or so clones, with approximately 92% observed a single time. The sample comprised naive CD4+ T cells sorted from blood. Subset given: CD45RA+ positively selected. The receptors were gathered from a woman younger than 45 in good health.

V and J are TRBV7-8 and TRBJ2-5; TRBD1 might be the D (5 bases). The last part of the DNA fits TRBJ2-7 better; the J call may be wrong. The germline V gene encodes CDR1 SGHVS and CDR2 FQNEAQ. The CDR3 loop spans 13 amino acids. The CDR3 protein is CASSPTAGYEQYF. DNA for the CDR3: TGTGCCAGCAGCCCGACAGCAGGCTACGAGCAGTACTTC.

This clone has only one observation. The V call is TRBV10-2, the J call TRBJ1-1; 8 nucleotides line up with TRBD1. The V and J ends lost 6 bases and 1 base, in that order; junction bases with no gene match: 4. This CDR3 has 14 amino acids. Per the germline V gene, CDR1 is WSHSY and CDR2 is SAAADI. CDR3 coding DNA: TGCGCCAGCAGGCCGGGACAGGCGAACACTGAAGCTTTCTTT. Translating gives CASRPGQANTEAFF.

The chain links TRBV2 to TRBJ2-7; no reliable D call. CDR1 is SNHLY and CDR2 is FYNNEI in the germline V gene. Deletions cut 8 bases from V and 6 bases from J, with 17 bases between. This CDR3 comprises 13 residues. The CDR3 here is CASRLSVLGEQYF. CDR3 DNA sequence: TGTGCCAGCCGCCTCAGCGTGTTGGGCGAGCAGTACTTC.

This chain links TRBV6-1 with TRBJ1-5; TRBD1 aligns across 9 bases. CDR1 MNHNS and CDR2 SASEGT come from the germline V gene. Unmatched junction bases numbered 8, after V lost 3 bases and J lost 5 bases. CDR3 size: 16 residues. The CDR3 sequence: CASSDPGQGNHQPQHF. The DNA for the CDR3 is TGTGCCAGCAGTGATCCGGGACAGGGTAATCATCAGCCCCAGCATTTT.

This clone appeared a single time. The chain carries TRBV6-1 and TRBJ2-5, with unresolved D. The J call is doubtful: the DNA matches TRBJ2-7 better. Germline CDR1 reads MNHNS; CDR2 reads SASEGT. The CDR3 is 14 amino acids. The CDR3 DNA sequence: TGTGCCAGCAGTGAAGTTCCGAACCCGTACGAGCAGTACTTC. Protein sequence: CASSEVPNPYEQYF.

The CDR3 sequence: CASSILYEQYF. Here the CDR3 DNA reads TGTGCCAGCAGCATACTCTACGAGCAGTACTTC. V usage is TRBV7-8 and J usage is TRBJ2-7, with D unclear. Trimming left V 5 bases short and J 3 bases short, with 5 bases between. This CDR3 has 11 residues. Germline-derived CDR1 and CDR2 are SGHVS and FQNEAQ.

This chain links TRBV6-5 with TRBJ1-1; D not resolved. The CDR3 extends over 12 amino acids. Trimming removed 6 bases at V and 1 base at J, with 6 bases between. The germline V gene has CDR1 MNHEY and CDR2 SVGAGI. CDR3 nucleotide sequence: TGTGCCAGCAGCCGGCGGAACACTGAAGCTTTCTTT. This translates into CASSRRNTEAFF.

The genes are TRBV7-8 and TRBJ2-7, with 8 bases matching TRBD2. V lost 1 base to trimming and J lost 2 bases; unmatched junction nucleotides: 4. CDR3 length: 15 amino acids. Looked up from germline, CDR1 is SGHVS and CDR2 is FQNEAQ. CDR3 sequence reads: CASSLVGGGTYEQYF. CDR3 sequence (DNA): TGTGCCAGCAGCTTAGTTGGCGGGGGGACCTACGAGCAGTACTTC.

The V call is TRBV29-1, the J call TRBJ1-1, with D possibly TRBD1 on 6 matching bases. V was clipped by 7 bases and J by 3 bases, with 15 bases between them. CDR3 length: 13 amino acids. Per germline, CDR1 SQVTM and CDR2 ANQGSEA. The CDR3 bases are TGCAGCGGAAGCGGACAGCGGGACACTGAAGCTTTCTTT. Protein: CSGSGQRDTEAFF.

The CDR3 nucleotides are TGTGCCAGCAGCACTGCACCTCTAGCGGGAGGGGGAGATACGCAGTATTTT. This codes for CASSTAPLAGGGDTQYF. The chain joins TRBV7-2 to TRBJ2-3, with 12 nucleotides matching TRBD2. This CDR3 has 17 residues. Germline CDR1 and CDR2: SGHTA and FQGNSA. The J segment lost 5 bases and the V segment lost 5 bases, leaving 11 bases of the junction unmatched.

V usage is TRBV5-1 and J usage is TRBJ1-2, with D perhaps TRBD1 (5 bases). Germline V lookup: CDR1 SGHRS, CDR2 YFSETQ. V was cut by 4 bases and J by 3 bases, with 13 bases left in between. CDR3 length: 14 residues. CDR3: CASSPDGGDYGYTF. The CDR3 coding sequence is TGCGCCAGCAGCCCGGATGGGGGGGACTATGGCTACACCTTC. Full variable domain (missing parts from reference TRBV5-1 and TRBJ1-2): KAGVTQTPRYLIKTRGQQVTLSCSPISGHRSVSWYQQTPGQGLQFLFEYFSETQRNKGNFPGRFSGRQFSNSRSEMNVSTLELGDSALYLCASSPDGGDYGYTFGSGTRLTVV.

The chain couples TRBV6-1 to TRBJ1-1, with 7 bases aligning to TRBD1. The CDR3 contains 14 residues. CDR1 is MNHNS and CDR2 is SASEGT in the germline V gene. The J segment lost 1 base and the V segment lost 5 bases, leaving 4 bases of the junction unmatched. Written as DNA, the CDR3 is TGTGCCAGCAGTCTCGACAGGGAGAACACTGAAGCTTTCTTT. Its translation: CASSLDRENTEAFF.

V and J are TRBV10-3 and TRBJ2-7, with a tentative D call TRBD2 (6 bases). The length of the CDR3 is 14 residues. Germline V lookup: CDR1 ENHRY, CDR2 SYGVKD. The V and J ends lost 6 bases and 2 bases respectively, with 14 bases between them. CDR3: CAIRSSEKTYEQYF. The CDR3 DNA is TGTGCCATCAGGTCTAGCGAAAAAACCTACGAGCAGTACTTC.

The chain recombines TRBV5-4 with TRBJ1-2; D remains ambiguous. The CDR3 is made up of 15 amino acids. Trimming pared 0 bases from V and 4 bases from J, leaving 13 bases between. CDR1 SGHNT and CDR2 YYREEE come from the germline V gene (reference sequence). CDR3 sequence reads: CASSLDGGPFYGYTF. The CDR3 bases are TGTGCCAGCAGCTTGGACGGCGGGCCCTTCTATGGCTACACCTTC.

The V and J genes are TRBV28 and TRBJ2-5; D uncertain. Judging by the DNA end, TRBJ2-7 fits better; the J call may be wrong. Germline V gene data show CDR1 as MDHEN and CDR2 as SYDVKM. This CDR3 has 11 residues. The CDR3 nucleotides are TGTGCCAGCAGGGGGACCTACGAGCAGTACTTC. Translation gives CASRGTYEQYF.

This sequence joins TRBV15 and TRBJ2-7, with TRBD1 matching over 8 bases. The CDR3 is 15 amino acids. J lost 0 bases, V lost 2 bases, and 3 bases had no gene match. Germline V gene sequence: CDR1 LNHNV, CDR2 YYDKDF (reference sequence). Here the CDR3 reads CATSRTGGSSYEQYF. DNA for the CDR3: TGTGCCACCAGCAGAACAGGGGGAAGCTCCTACGAGCAGTACTTC.

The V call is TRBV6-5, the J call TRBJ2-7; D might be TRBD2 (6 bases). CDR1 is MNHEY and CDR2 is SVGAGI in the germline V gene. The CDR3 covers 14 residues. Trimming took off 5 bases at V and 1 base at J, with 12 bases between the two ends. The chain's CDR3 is CASSDIAASYEQYF. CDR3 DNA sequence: TGTGCCAGCAGTGATATAGCGGCTTCCTACGAGCAGTACTTC.

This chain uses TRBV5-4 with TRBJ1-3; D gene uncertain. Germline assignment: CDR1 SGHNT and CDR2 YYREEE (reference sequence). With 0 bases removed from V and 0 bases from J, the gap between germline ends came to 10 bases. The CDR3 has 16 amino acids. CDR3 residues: CASSLGPVYSGNTIYF. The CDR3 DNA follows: TGTGCCAGCAGCTTGGGGCCCGTATACTCTGGAAACACCATATATTTT.

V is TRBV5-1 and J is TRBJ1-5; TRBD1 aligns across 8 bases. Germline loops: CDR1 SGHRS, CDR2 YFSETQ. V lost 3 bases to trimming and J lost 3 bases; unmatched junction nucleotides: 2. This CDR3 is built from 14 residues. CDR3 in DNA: TGCGCCAGCAGCTCAGGGGGCCACAATCAGCCCCAGCATTTT. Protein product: CASSSGGHNQPQHF.

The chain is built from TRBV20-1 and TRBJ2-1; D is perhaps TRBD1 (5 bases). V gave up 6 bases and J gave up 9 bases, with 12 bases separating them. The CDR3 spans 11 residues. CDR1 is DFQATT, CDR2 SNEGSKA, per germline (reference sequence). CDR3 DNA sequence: TGCAGTGCCCCGTGGGGCTTTGAGCAGTTCTTC. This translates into CSAPWGFEQFF.

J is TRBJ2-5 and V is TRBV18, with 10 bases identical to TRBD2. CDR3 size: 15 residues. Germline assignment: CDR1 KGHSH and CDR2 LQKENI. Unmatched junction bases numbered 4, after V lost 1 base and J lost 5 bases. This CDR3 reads CASSPRTSGLETQYF. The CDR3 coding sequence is TGTGCCAGCTCACCACGGACTAGCGGTCTGGAGACCCAGTACTTC.